The TCR beta chain under discussion was sequenced for a study of T cell repertoires in cytomegalovirus infection. V lost 0 bases, J lost 6 bases, and 8 bases lay in between. This CDR3 region has 13 residues. Germline V gene sequence: CDR1 LGHNT, CDR2 FRNRAP. Details on this clonotype: No antigen is known for it.

Each CDR3 protein gets one entry after TCRdb re-called the reads with MiXCR. The table records hundreds of thousands of distinct CDR3 sequences, about 30% of them present only once. V and J are TRBV12-5 and TRBJ1-1, with D perhaps TRBD1 (6 bases). The specimen was cultured PBMCs, collected from culture after CMV antigen stimulation. The TCR originated in a human donor in good health (CMV status not recorded). Some clones in this sample may be carry-over from other donors' samples. The CDR3 loop is CASGLVSGAEAFF. CDR3 nucleotide sequence: TGTGCTAGTGGTTTGGTGTCAGGGGCTGAAGCTTTCTTT.